This T cell receptor (beta chain) was identified during a study of T cell responses to AZD1222 COVID-19 vaccine. Some clones are missing from TCRdb's copy, which holds only in-frame ones; the method was immunoSEQ multiplex PCR. The sample lists about 110,000 clones; about 90% were seen once. The CDR3 loop spans 15 amino acids. CDR1 and CDR2 (germline): MNHEY, SMNVEV (reference sequence). The germline V and J ends were trimmed by 8 bases and 1 base, with 15 bases remaining between them. The specimen was peripheral blood, collected on day 0 of AZD1222 vaccination. The clonotype originates from an adult in good health. The V and J genes are TRBV27 and TRBJ2-1; a weak D match, TRBD2 (7 bases). DNA for the CDR3: TGTGCCAGCTCCATTGGGGGGGCATCCTACAATGAGCAGTTCTTC. It yields the protein CASSIGGASYNEQFF.